Sequencing of this T cell receptor beta chain was carried out in a study of T-cell memory formation after mild COVID-19. Study outcomes and limitations: In second-wave clones peaking day 37, SARS-CoV-2 specificity remained unconfirmed.

The 5'RACE method, run with constant-segment primers, produced TCR alpha and TCR beta cDNA libraries (carrying sample barcodes and UMIs). One entry per CDR3 protein results from TCRdb running MiXCR on the 5' RACE reads. The sample lists fewer than 350,000 distinct CDR3 sequences, approximately 15% occurring once. Losses at the gene ends were 11 bases for V and 9 bases for J; bases not matched to a gene: 22. The CDR3 covers 16 residues. Per the germline V gene, CDR1 is SGHTA and CDR2 is FQGNSA. On this clonotype itself: Its antigen is still unknown.

The chain is built from TRBV7-2 and TRBJ2-1; 7 bases are shared with TRBD2. Sequencing used PBMCs or a T cell subset sorted from them (not recorded which). The TCR originated in a man between 18 and 35 years old who had mild COVID-19 (a few samples of this study predate the infection). Cell type and time point are not known. In nucleotides, the CDR3 is TGTGCCCCCGATCAGACACGGGAGGTAAGCCTCGGTGAGCAGTTCTTC. It yields the protein CAPDQTREVSLGEQFF.